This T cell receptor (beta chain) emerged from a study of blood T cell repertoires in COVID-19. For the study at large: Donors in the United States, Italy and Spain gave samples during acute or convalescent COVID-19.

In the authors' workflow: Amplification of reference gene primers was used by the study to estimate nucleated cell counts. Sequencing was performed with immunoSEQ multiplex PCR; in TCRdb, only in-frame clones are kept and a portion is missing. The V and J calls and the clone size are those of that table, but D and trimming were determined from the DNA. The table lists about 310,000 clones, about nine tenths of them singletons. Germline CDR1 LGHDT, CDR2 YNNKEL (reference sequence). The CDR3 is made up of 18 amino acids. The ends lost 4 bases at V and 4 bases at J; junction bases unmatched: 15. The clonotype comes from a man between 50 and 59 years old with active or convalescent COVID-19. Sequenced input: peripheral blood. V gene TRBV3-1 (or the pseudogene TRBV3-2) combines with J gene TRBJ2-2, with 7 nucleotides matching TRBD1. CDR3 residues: CASSLKPSRQGRTGELFF. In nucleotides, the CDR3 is TGTGCCAGCAGCCTAAAGCCTTCACGACAGGGACGCACCGGGGAGCTGTTTTTT.